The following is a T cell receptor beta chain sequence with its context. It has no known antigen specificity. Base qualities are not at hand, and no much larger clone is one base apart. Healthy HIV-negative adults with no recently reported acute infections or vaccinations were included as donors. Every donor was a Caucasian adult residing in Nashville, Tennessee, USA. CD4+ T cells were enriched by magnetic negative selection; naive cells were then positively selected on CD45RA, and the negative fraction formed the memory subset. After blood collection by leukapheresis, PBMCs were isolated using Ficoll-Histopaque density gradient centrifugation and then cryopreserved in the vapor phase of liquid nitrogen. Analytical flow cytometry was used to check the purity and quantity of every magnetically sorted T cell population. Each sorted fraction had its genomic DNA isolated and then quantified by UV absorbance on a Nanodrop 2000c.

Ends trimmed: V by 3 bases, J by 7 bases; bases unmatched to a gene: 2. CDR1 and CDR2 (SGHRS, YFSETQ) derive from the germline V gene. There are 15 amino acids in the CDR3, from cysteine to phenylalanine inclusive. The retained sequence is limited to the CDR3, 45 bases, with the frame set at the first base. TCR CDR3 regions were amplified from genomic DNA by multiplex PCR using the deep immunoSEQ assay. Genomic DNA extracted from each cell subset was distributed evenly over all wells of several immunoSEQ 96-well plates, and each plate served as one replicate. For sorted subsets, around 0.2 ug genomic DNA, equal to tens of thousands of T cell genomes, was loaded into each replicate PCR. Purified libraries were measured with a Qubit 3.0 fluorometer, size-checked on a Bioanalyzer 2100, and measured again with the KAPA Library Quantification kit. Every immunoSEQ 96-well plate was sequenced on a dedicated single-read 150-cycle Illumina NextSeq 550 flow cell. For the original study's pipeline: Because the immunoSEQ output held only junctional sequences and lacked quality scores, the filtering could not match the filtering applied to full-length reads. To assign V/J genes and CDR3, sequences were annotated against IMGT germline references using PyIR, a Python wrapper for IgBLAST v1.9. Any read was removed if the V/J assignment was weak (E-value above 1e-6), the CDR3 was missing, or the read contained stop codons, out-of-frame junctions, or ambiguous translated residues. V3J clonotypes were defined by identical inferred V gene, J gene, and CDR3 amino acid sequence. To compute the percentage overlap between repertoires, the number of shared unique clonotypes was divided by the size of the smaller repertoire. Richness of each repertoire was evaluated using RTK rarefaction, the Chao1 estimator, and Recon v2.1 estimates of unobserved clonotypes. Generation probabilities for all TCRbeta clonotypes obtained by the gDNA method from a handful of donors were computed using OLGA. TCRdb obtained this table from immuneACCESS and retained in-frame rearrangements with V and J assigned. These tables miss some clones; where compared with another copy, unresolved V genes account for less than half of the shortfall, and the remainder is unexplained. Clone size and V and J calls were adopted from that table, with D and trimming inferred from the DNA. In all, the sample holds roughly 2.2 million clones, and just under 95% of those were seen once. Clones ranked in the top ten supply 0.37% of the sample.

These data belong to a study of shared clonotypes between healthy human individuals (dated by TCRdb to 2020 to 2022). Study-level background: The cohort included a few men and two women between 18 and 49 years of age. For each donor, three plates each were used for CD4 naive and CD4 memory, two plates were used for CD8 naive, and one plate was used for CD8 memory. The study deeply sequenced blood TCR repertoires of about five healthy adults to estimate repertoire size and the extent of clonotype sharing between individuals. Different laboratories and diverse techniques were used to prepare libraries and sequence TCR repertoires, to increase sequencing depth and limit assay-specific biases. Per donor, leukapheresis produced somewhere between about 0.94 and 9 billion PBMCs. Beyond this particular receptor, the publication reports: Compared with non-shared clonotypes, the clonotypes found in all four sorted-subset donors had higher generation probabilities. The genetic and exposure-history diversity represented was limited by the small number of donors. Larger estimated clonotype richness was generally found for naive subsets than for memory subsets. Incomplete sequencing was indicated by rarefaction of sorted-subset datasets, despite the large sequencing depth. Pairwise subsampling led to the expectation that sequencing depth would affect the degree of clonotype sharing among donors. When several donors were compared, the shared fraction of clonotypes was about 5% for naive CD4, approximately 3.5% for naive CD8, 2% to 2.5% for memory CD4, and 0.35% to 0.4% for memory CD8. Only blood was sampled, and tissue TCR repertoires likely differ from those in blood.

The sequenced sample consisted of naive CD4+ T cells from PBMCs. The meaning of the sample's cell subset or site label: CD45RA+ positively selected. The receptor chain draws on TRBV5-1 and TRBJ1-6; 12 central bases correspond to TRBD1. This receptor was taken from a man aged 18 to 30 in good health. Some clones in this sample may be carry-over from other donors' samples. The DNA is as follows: TGCGCCAGCAGCTGGGGACAGGGGGCGAATTCACCCCTCCACTTT. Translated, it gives CASSWGQGANSPLHF.